This T cell receptor (beta chain) was documented in a study of T cells in Graves' hyperthyroidism and ophthalmopathy. Study conclusions and caveats: In the analysis, a 13 V-J model separated ophthalmopathy from stable hyperthyroidism. Prediction of ophthalmopathy progression came a median 6.5 months pre-onset.

This clonotype was recorded many times. The antigen is unknown. RNA transcripts served as the template for amplifying TCR beta CDR3 regions. RT-PCR in the first round (using the HTBI primer set) targeted the TCR CDR3. MiXCR, applied by TCRdb to the multiplex PCR reads, yields one record per CDR3 protein. This table holds more than 500,000 distinct CDR3 sequences, about 16% found once. CDR3 length: 14 amino acids. Trimming cost V 2 bases and J 11 bases, with 17 bases left between them. The V gene's germline CDR1 is WNHNN and CDR2 SYGVQD (reference sequence). V usage is TRBV10-1 and J usage is TRBJ2-3, with D perhaps matching TRBD1 or TRBD2 (5 bases each). The TCR originated in a woman aged 25 to 39 with Graves' ophthalmopathy. The sequencing sample was made of blood. CDR3: CASSEAVGGQEQYF. The CDR3 DNA is TGCGCCAGCAGTGAGGCGGTTGGGGGTCAGGAGCAGTATTTT.